These T cell receptor beta chains were read from a single sample in a study of human T cells and chemical hapten exposure. TCRdb processed the RACE reads anew with MiXCR; each CDR3 protein has one entry. This table holds 65,000 to 95,000 distinct CDR3 sequences, 6% to 8.5% found once. The sequences come from whole blood, collected in connection with sensitization to the hapten diphenylcyclopropenone (DPC). These receptors all stem from a woman in her twenties or thirties with alopecia areata. Some clones in this sample may be carry-over from other donors' samples. Both conserved end residues are part of each CDR3. The order of the fields is D gene, J gene, clone size, V gene, CDR3 protein, CDR3 DNA. A D gene is named only where the DNA matches it firmly. Clone size is shown for a subset of rows, as once, few, many or a class of expanded clone.

>TRBD1|TRBJ2-7|many|TRBV6-5
CASSYSGGQGYEQYF
TGTGCCAGCAGTTACTCAGGTGGACAGGGCTACGAGCAGTACTTC
>NA|TRBJ2-5|many|TRBV18
CASSRQDLGGQETQYF
TGTGCCAGCTCACGCCAAGACCTGGGGGGCCAAGAGACCCAGTACTTC
>NA|TRBJ1-5|many|TRBV4-1
CASSQTAFPNQPQHF
TGCGCCAGCAGCCAAACTGCCTTTCCGAATCAGCCCCAGCATTTT
>NA|TRBJ1-6|NA|TRBV12-3/TRBV12-4
CASSSSQNSPLHF
TGTGCCAGCAGTTCCAGTCAGAATTCACCCCTCCACTTT
>TRBD2|TRBJ2-3|NA|TRBV15
CATSRDGGAGDTQYF
TGTGCCACCAGCAGAGACGGGGGGGCGGGAGATACGCAGTATTTT
>TRBD1|TRBJ2-7|NA|TRBV29-1
CSAVSRRTGETYEQYF
TGCAGCGCCGTCTCTCGCCGGACAGGCGAAACCTACGAGCAGTACTTC
>TRBD2|TRBJ2-2|NA|TRBV7-6
CASSFTTSGGSSTGELFF
TGTGCCAGCAGCTTTACGACTAGCGGGGGATCGAGCACCGGGGAGCTGTTTTTT
>TRBD2|TRBJ2-1|NA|TRBV24-1
CATSDSTLRGGNGDEQFF
TGTGCCACCAGTGATTCCACCCTACGGGGGGGCAATGGCGATGAGCAGTTCTTC
>TRBD2|TRBJ2-3|many|TRBV12-3/TRBV12-4
CASMTSGGPSTQYF
TGTGCCAGTATGACTAGCGGGGGTCCTTCTACGCAGTATTTT
>NA|TRBJ1-1|NA|TRBV6-5
CASRSEGSTEAFF
TGTGCCAGCAGAAGTGAGGGGAGCACTGAAGCTTTCTTT
>NA|TRBJ1-1|many|TRBV6-1
CASSEFMANTEAFF
TGTGCCAGCAGTGAATTTATGGCAAACACTGAAGCTTTCTTT
>NA|TRBJ2-3|many|TRBV7-9
CASSTLRPTDTDTQYF
TGTGCCAGCAGCACCCTAAGACCGACAGACACAGATACGCAGTATTTT
>TRBD2|TRBJ2-3|many|TRBV6-5
CASSRAGGGTDTQYF
TGTGCCAGCAGCCGGGCGGGGGGGGGCACAGATACGCAGTATTTT
>NA|TRBJ2-2|NA|TRBV6-5
CASSLEWGGELFF
TGTGCCAGCAGTTTGGAATGGGGCGGGGAGCTGTTTTTT
>NA|TRBJ2-3|NA|TRBV7-3
CASSSQGGADTQYF
TGTGCCAGCAGCTCACAGGGGGGGGCAGATACGCAGTATTTT
>TRBD1|TRBJ1-2|many|TRBV7-3
CASSPGQGTEYGYTF
TGTGCCAGCAGCCCCGGACAGGGGACTGAGTATGGCTACACCTTC
>NA|TRBJ1-5|many|TRBV7-9
CASSLEGWNQPQHF
TGTGCCAGCAGCTTAGAGGGCTGGAATCAGCCCCAGCATTTT
>TRBD2|TRBJ2-7|NA|TRBV7-2
CASRLLAELGEQYF
TGTGCCAGCAGGTTACTAGCGGAGTTGGGAGAGCAGTACTTC
>NA|TRBJ2-7|many|TRBV4-2
CASSQVSVPYEQYF
TGTGCCAGCAGCCAAGTTTCCGTACCCTACGAGCAGTACTTC
>NA|TRBJ1-1|few|TRBV6-5
CASSSGSEGTEAFF
TGTGCCAGCAGTTCTGGCTCGGAGGGGACTGAAGCTTTCTTT
>NA|TRBJ2-1|NA|TRBV6-5
CASGDNSYNEQFF
TGTGCCAGCGGTGACAACTCCTACAATGAGCAGTTCTTC
>NA|TRBJ1-1|many|TRBV6-2/TRBV6-3
CASIQTGPYTEAFF
TGTGCCAGCATTCAAACAGGCCCGTACACTGAAGCTTTCTTT
>NA|TRBJ1-6|many|TRBV7-6
CASSPTNSGYNSPLHF
TGTGCCAGCAGCCCCACCAACAGCGGTTATAATTCACCCCTCCACTTT
>NA|TRBJ1-2|NA|TRBV19
CASSPALPNYGYTF
TGTGCCAGTAGCCCCGCACTTCCTAACTATGGCTACACCTTC
>NA|TRBJ2-6|NA|TRBV2
CATPGGLSGANVLTF
TGTGCCACCCCCGGCGGCCTCTCTGGGGCCAACGTCCTGACTTTC
>NA|TRBJ2-6|many|TRBV20-1
CSARVGSSGANVLTF
TGCAGTGCTAGGGTTGGAAGCTCTGGGGCCAACGTCCTGACTTTC
>NA|TRBJ1-1|NA|TRBV2
CASRGGGHWGTEAFF
TGTGCCAGCAGGGGAGGGGGACATTGGGGGACTGAAGCTTTCTTT
>TRBD1|TRBJ1-1|few|TRBV11-2
CASRGQGGWTEAFF
TGTGCCAGCAGGGGACAGGGAGGTTGGACTGAAGCTTTCTTT
>NA|TRBJ2-6|NA|TRBV7-6
CASSSTGGSGANVLTF
TGTGCCAGCAGCTCAACCGGCGGGTCTGGGGCCAACGTCCTGACTTTC
>TRBD2|TRBJ2-3|many|TRBV20-1
CSANLAGAITDTQYF
TGCAGTGCTAACTTAGCGGGGGCGATCACAGATACGCAGTATTTT
>TRBD1|TRBJ1-5|few|TRBV19
CASNPDRAVGNQPQHF
TGTGCCAGTAACCCCGACAGGGCAGTCGGCAATCAGCCCCAGCATTTT
>NA|TRBJ2-7|many|TRBV11-2
CASRTGYEQYF
TGTGCCAGCCGTACAGGCTACGAGCAGTACTTC
>TRBD1|TRBJ1-1|many|TRBV6-2/TRBV6-3
CASSLPRTGDTEAFF
TGTGCCAGCAGTCTACCTCGGACAGGGGATACTGAAGCTTTCTTT
>TRBD2|TRBJ2-7|many|TRBV12-3/TRBV12-4
CASSLGSGGRYEQYF
TGTGCCAGCAGTTTAGGCAGCGGGGGAAGGTACGAGCAGTACTTC
>NA|TRBJ1-6|many|TRBV27
CASSLRTPEGYNSPLHF
TGTGCCAGCAGTTTACGGACTCCCGAGGGCTATAATTCACCCCTCCACTTT
>NA|TRBJ2-3|few|TRBV5-1
CASSLAGLRTDTQYF
TGCGCCAGCAGCTTGGCCGGACTACGCACAGATACGCAGTATTTT
>NA|TRBJ2-3|once|TRBV5-1
CASGTTGGRHTDTQYF
TGCGCCAGCGGGACAACGGGGGGCCGACACACAGATACGCAGTATTTT
>TRBD1|TRBJ1-1|few|TRBV5-1
CASSYRLGQGTGTEAFF
TGCGCCAGCAGCTACAGATTGGGACAGGGGACGGGCACTGAAGCTTTCTTT
>NA|TRBJ2-7|few|TRBV20-1
CSAAGTFSYEQYF
TGCAGTGCTGCCGGGACGTTTTCCTACGAGCAGTACTTC
>TRBD1|TRBJ1-3|many|TRBV2
CASSSDGTGRGNTIYF
TGTGCCAGCAGCTCCGACGGGACAGGGAGAGGAAACACCATATATTTT
>NA|TRBJ1-5|NA|TRBV12-5
CASGLVLAGPNQPQHF
TGTGCTAGTGGTTTGGTACTGGCAGGCCCCAATCAGCCCCAGCATTTT
>NA|TRBJ2-5|many|TRBV7-9
CASSLRDTNAYQETQYF
TGTGCCAGCAGCTTACGGGACACCAACGCTTATCAAGAGACCCAGTACTTC
>NA|TRBJ1-1|many|TRBV15
CATSRDGQLRNTEAFF
TGTGCCACCAGCAGAGACGGACAGCTAAGAAACACTGAAGCTTTCTTT
>NA|TRBJ1-1|few|TRBV6-6
CASSYEVNTEAFF
TGTGCCAGCAGTTATGAGGTGAACACTGAAGCTTTCTTT
>TRBD1|TRBJ1-4|NA|TRBV18
CASSPRRPDRTEKLFF
TGTGCCAGCTCACCACGACGACCGGACAGGACGGAAAAACTGTTTTTT
>NA|TRBJ2-7|many|TRBV6-1
CASSDAAGAAYEQYF
TGTGCCAGCAGTGATGCGGCGGGGGCTGCCTACGAGCAGTACTTC
>NA|TRBJ1-2|many|TRBV2
CASSEAYRANYGYTF
TGTGCCAGCAGTGAAGCGTACCGTGCTAACTATGGCTACACCTTC
>NA|TRBJ1-2|many|TRBV5-5
CASSLSGAGGYTF
TGTGCCAGCAGCTTGTCAGGGGCGGGTGGCTACACCTTC
>NA|TRBJ2-7|many|TRBV2
CASSVNTEGYEQYF
TGTGCCAGCAGTGTGAACACCGAAGGTTACGAGCAGTACTTC
>NA|TRBJ1-1|few|TRBV6-2/TRBV6-3
CASRPAPRGYTEAFF
TGTGCCAGCAGACCGGCACCCCGTGGGTACACTGAAGCTTTCTTT
>NA|TRBJ2-2|many|TRBV19
CASSIDRNTGELFF
TGTGCCAGTAGTATAGATCGGAACACCGGGGAGCTGTTTTTT
>NA|TRBJ2-3|many|TRBV7-8
CASSLAGGLGEYF
TGTGCCAGCAGCTTAGCTGGAGGTCTAGGCGAGTATTTT
>NA|TRBJ2-5|many|TRBV20-1
CSGQVQETQYF
TGCAGTGGACAGGTCCAAGAGACCCAGTACTTC
>TRBD1|TRBJ2-7|once|TRBV10-3
CEIKGQASYEQYF
TGTGAAATAAAGGGACAGGCATCCTACGAGCAGTACTTC
>TRBD1|TRBJ2-3|NA|TRBV6-8
CASSTGTAQPHAQYF
TGTGCCAGCAGTACCGGGACAGCGCAACCCCACGCGCAGTATTTT